This TCR beta chain emerged from a study of cytomegalovirus exposure and HLA in healthy donors. J was trimmed by 8 bases and V by 6 bases; bases with no gene match: 6. CDR3 length equals 13 residues. From germline, CDR1 is MNHNY and CDR2 SVGAGI (reference sequence). With 60 Vbeta and 13 Jbeta primers, the PCR was carried out. Only in-frame clones appear in the TCRdb table, and some are missing; sequencing was by immunoSEQ multiplex PCR. Among 190,000 or so clones listed, under 90% were seen once. The V gene is TRBV6-6, the J gene TRBJ1-2, with TRBD1 identical over 10 bases. The sample was PBMCs. This receptor was taken from a boy under 10 years old in good health and CMV-seronegative. CDR3 DNA sequence: TGTGCCAGCAGCCTAGGGACAGGGGCAGGCTACACCTTC. Translating it yields CASSLGTGAGYTF.